This T cell receptor beta chain was observed in a study of read filtering for tumor transcriptome and immune sequencing. Study results and caveats: Sorted CD138-negative bone marrow cells were not purified T cells.

The library was built from roughly 400 ng RNA with molecular barcoded adaptors for alpha/delta and beta/gamma chains. From the reads, TCRdb called clonotypes with MiXCR, one entry per CDR3 protein. Here the sample spans 39,000 or so distinct CDR3 sequences, roughly an eighth being singletons. The germline V gene has CDR1 LNHDA and CDR2 SQIVND (reference sequence). The CDR3 is 16 residues long. Trimming at V came to 5 bases and at J to 0 bases, leaving 9 bases not matched to a gene. This clonotype appeared many times. Its antigen is unidentified. The rearrangement links TRBV19 to TRBJ1-1; TRBD1 aligns across 7 bases. The specimen was a population of CD138-negative cells sorted from bone marrow. The sequence derives from a donor aged 40 or older with multiple myeloma. CDR3 nucleotides: TGTGCCAGTAGTGACCGGGACAGCTGGATGAACACTGAAGCTTTCTTT. Translation: CASSDRDSWMNTEAFF.